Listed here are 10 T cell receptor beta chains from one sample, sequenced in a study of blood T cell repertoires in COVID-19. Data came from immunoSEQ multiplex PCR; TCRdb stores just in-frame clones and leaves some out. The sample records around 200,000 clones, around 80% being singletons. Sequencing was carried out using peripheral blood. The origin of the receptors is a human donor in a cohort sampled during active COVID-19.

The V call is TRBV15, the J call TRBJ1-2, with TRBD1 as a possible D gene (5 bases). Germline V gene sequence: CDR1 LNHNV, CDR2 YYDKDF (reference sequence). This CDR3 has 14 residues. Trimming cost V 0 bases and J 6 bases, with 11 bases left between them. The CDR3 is CATSREGRADGYTF. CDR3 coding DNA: TGTGCCACCAGCAGAGAGGGCAGGGCCGATGGCTACACCTTC.

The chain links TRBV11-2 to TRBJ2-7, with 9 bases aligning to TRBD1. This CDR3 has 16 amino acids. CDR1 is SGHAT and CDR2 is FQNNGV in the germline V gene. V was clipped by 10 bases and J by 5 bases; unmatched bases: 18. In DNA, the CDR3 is TGTGCCACCGAGGCTCGGGGACAGGGTCGGATCCACGAGCAGTACTTC. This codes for CATEARGQGRIHEQYF.

CDR3 sequence (DNA): TGTGCCATAGGGGGGGAGCAAGAGACCCAGTACTTC. This codes for CAIGGEQETQYF. The rearrangement links TRBV10-3 to TRBJ2-5; possible D gene TRBD2, 7 bases. This CDR3 has 12 residues. In germline, CDR1 is ENHRY, CDR2 SYGVKD. V was trimmed by 9 bases and J by 2 bases, leaving 10 bases between them.

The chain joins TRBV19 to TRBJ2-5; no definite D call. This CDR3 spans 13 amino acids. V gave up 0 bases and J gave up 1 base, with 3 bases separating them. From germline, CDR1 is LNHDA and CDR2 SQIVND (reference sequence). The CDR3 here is CASSIELQETQYF. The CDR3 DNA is TGTGCCAGTAGTATAGAACTCCAAGAGACCCAGTACTTC.

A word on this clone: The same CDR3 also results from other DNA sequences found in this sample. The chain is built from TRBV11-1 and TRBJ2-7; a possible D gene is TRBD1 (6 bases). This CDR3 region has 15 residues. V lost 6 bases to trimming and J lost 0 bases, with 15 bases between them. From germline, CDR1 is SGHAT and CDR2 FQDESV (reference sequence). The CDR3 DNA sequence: TGTGCCAGCAGTCTACAGGGACCCAGCTCCTACGAGCAGTACTTC. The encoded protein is CASSLQGPSSYEQYF.

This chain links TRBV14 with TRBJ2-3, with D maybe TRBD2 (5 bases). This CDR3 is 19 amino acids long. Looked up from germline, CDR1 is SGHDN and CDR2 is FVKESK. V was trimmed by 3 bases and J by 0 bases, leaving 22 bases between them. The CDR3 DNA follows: TGTGCCAGCAGCCAGTATCTTGGACTCACGCCTACTAGCACAGATACGCAGTATTTT. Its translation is CASSQYLGLTPTSTDTQYF.

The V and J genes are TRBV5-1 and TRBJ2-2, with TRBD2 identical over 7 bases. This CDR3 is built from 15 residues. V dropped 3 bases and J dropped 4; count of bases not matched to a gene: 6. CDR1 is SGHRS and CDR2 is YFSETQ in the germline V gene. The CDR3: CASSWGGRPTGELFF. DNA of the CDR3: TGCGCCAGCAGCTGGGGGGGTCGTCCCACCGGGGAGCTGTTTTTT. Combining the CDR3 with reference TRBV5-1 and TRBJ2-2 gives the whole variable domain KAGVTQTPRYLIKTRGQQVTLSCSPISGHRSVSWYQQTPGQGLQFLFEYFSETQRNKGNFPGRFSGRQFSNSRSEMNVSTLELGDSALYLCASSWGGRPTGELFFGEGSRLTVL.

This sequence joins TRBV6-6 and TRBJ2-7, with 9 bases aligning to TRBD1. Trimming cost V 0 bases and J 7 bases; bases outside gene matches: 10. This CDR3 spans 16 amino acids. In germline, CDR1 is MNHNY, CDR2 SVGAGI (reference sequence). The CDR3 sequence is CASSYSRDRGLEEQYF. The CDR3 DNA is TGTGCCAGCAGTTACTCCCGCGACAGGGGGTTGGAGGAGCAGTACTTC.

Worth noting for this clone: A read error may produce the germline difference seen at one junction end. CDR3 nucleotides: TGTGCTAGCAGCTTAGATTTCCCCAGGCGCAATCAGCCCCAGCATTTT. Its translation is CASSLDFPRRNQPQHF. The V gene is TRBV7-7, the J gene TRBJ1-5; D not resolved. There are 16 residues in the CDR3. The germline V gene encodes CDR1 SSHAT and CDR2 FNYEAQ (reference sequence). Full variable domain (rest looked up from reference TRBV7-7 and TRBJ1-5): GAGVSQSPRYKVTKRGQDVTLRCDPISSHATLYWYQQALGQGPEFLTYFNYEAQPDKSGLPSDRFSAERPEGSISTLTIQRTEQRDSAMYRCASSLDFPRRNQPQHFGDGTRLSIL.

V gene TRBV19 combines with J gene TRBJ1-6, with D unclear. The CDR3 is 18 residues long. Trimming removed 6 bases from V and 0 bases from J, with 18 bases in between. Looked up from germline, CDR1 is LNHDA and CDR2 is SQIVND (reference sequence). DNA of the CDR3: TGTGCCAGTAGCTCCTTCCCTTCGGGAAGCTCCTATAATTCACCCCTCCACTTT. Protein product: CASSSFPSGSSYNSPLHF. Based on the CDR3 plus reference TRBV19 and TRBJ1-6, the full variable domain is DGGITQSPKYLFRKEGQNVTLSCEQNLNHDAMYWYRQDPGQGLRLIYYSQIVNDFQKGDIAEGYSVSREKKESFPLTVTSAQKNPTAFYLCASSSFPSGSSYNSPLHFGNGTRLTVT.